The 14 T cell receptor beta chains below were found in one sample sequenced in a study of blood T cells in healthy people across ages. The use of a sample-barcoded 5' primer and a J-beta primer mix characterized a second PCR of about 7 to 12 cycles. MiXCR, run by TCRdb on the 5' RACE reads, gives a single entry per CDR3 protein. In the table there are about 1 million distinct CDR3 sequences, more than 40% of which are singletons. What was sequenced was blood. The receptors originated from a woman aged 55-70 years in good health.

This clonotype was counted between two and nine times. J is TRBJ2-4 and V is TRBV20-1, with D hard to call. Germline assignment: CDR1 DFQATT and CDR2 SNEGSKA (reference sequence). This CDR3 has 14 amino acids. Trimming pared 5 bases from V and 0 bases from J, leaving 11 bases between. CDR3 coding DNA: TGCAGTGCTGACTGGGCTTTAGCCAAAAACATTCAGTACTTC. Protein product: CSADWALAKNIQYF.

V and J are TRBV20-1 and TRBJ2-1, with D maybe TRBD1 (6 bases). V lost 5 bases and J lost 6, with 17 bases in between. Germline assignment: CDR1 DFQATT and CDR2 SNEGSKA (reference sequence). The CDR3 contains 14 residues. CDR3 sequence: CSARDMRSGNEQFF. CDR3 nucleotide sequence: TGCAGTGCTCGGGACATGCGTTCGGGCAATGAGCAGTTCTTC.

The CDR3 DNA is TGCAGTGCTAGGGGAGGGGATGGGACTGAAGCTTTCTTT. Translating it yields CSARGGDGTEAFF. The chain combines TRBV20-1 with TRBJ1-1; possible D gene TRBD1, 5 bases. There are 13 residues in the CDR3. The germline CDR1 and CDR2 sequences are DFQATT and SNEGSKA (reference sequence). V was clipped by 3 bases and J by 5 bases, with 13 bases between them.

This clonotype was counted between two and nine times. This chain links TRBV20-1 with TRBJ2-3; TRBD1 matches at 8 bases. The CDR3 consists of 14 residues. CDR1 and CDR2 from the germline V gene are DFQATT and SNEGSKA (reference sequence). Germline trimming cut 6 bases from V and 3 bases from J; bases unmatched to any gene: 8. CDR3 loop: CSAEDRGGTDTQYF. CDR3 DNA: TGCAGTGCGGAAGACAGGGGAGGTACAGATACGCAGTATTTT.

The gene calls are TRBV4-1 and TRBJ2-7; 8 bases are shared with TRBD2. The V and J ends lost 11 bases and 4 bases, in that order; junction bases with no gene match: 10. The CDR3 loop spans 13 amino acids. Germline V lookup: CDR1 MGHRA, CDR2 YSYEKL. The CDR3 spells CASIGSGRYEQYF. The CDR3 DNA is TGCGCCTCCATTGGAAGCGGGAGATACGAGCAGTACTTC.

The J gene is TRBJ2-1, the V gene TRBV29-1; 11 nucleotides agree with TRBD2. With V trimmed by 8 bases and J by 10 bases, 4 bases remained unmatched. CDR3 size: 11 residues. CDR1 and CDR2 from the germline V gene are SQVTM and ANQGSEA. The CDR3 here is CSLRTSGEQFF. In DNA form, the CDR3 reads TGCAGCCTCCGGACTAGCGGGGAGCAGTTCTTC.

This clonotype occurred a few times. The DNA of the CDR3 is TGTGCCACCAGTGATCCCAAACACCTTTACAATGAGCAGTTCTTC. Residues: CATSDPKHLYNEQFF. The rearrangement links TRBV24-1 to TRBJ2-1; no definite D call. The germline V and J ends were trimmed by 3 bases and 4 bases, with 12 bases remaining between them. The CDR3 consists of 15 residues. CDR1 and CDR2 (germline): KGHDR, SFDVKD.

The J gene is TRBJ2-7, the V gene TRBV6-1; 12 nucleotides match TRBD2. The J segment lost 2 bases and the V segment lost 5 bases, leaving 4 bases of the junction unmatched. Germline-derived CDR1 and CDR2 are MNHNS and SASEGT. CDR3 size: 15 residues. The CDR3 sequence is CASSRTSGIPYEQYF. The CDR3 region has the DNA TGTGCCAGCAGTAGGACTAGCGGGATCCCCTACGAGCAGTACTTC.

This clonotype turned up a few times. V usage is TRBV27 and J usage is TRBJ2-1; 10 bases match TRBD1. J gave up 3 bases and V 5 bases, and 4 bases lay outside the gene matches. This CDR3 spans 15 amino acids. CDR1 and CDR2 from the germline V gene are MNHEY and SMNVEV (reference sequence). The CDR3 DNA follows: TGTGCCAGCAGTCCTTGGACAGGGGGCTACAATGAGCAGTTCTTC. It yields the protein CASSPWTGGYNEQFF.

The table lists this clonotype with a few counts. This chain links TRBV11-2 with TRBJ1-1; no firm D call. This CDR3 is 15 amino acids long. The V gene's germline CDR1 is SGHAT and CDR2 FQNNGV. Trimming cost V 6 bases and J 0 bases, with 14 bases left between them. In DNA form, the CDR3 reads TGTGCCAGCAGTCCTCCGACGGTCATGAACACTGAAGCTTTCTTT. It is translated as CASSPPTVMNTEAFF.

V is TRBV6-6 and J is TRBJ2-3; perhaps D is TRBD1 or TRBD2 (6 bases each). The CDR3 runs 16 residues. Germline V gene lookup returns CDR1 MNHNY and CDR2 SVGAGI (reference sequence). Trimming took off 5 bases at V and 1 base at J, with 16 bases between the two ends. The CDR3 sequence: CASSQPEGGRTDTQYF. The CDR3 nucleotides read TGTGCCAGCAGTCAGCCGGAAGGGGGGCGCACAGATACGCAGTATTTT.

This clonotype was seen once. This chain connects TRBV20-1 to TRBJ2-3; 10 positions agree with TRBD2. This CDR3 spans 17 amino acids. CDR1 and CDR2 from the germline V gene are DFQATT and SNEGSKA (reference sequence). Germline trimming cut 7 bases from V and 1 base from J; bases unmatched to any gene: 14. The CDR3: CSGTLAGGPWRTDTQYF. Here the CDR3 DNA reads TGCAGTGGAACCTTAGCGGGGGGTCCCTGGCGCACAGATACGCAGTATTTT.

This clonotype occurred a few times. This sequence joins TRBV29-1 and TRBJ1-2; D gene uncertain. Trimming removed 4 bases from V and 6 bases from J, with 6 bases in between. This CDR3 has 10 amino acids. CDR1 and CDR2 (germline): SQVTM, ANQGSEA. Here the CDR3 reads CSVVGHGYTF. CDR3 DNA sequence: TGCAGCGTTGTTGGCCATGGCTACACCTTC.

The gene calls are TRBV10-1 and TRBJ2-5; D remains ambiguous. The germline CDR1 and CDR2 sequences are WNHNN and SYGVQD (reference sequence). The CDR3 loop spans 14 amino acids. Trimming took 5 bases from V and 0 from J, leaving 10 bases between them. This CDR3 reads CASSNGRNQETQYF. CDR3 DNA: TGCGCCAGCAGTAATGGACGGAACCAAGAGACCCAGTACTTC.